This TCR beta chain was profiled in a study of brain T cells in children with intractable seizures. Only cases whose brain tissue showed the highest T cell transcript signatures were sequenced. At least one anti-epileptic drug was given before surgery. Clones were read by immunoSEQ multiplex PCR, and TCRdb kept only the in-frame ones, dropping some. The table includes approximately 110,000 clones, around 94% detected once. V was cut by 0 bases and J by 7 bases, with 13 bases left in between. Per the germline V gene, CDR1 is MNHEY and CDR2 is SVGEGT. This CDR3 region has 14 residues. The sample consisted of peripheral blood, taken at surgery. The chain recombines TRBV6-2 or TRBV6-3 with TRBJ2-7; D possibly corresponds to TRBD2 (6 bases). The receptor's source is a boy under three years old with hemimegalencephaly and intractable seizures. CDR3 sequence (DNA): TGTGCCAGCAGTTACTCGACGGGAGTGGGGGAGCAGTACTTC. Translating gives CASSYSTGVGEQYF.